These T cell receptor beta chains were read from a single sample in a study of identifying expanded T cells in peripheral blood. Sequenced by immunoSEQ multiplex PCR; TCRdb stores in-frame clones only, minus some. Here the sample spans fewer than 80,000 clones, about four fifths being singletons. Material for sequencing was blood. Receptor source: a person aged 18 to 75 in good health. Each CDR3 is given with its conserved first and last residue. The D gene is left open where the match is weak. Size is omitted from some rows. Given values are once, few, many or a class for expanded clones.

v_gene,d_gene,abundance,j_gene,CDR3nt,CDR3aa
TRBV2,NA,NA,TRBJ1-3,TGTGCCAGCAGTCCCAGCCGGAGGGCCTCTGGAAACACCATATATTTT,CASSPSRRASGNTIYF
TRBV6-5,TRBD1,NA,TRBJ1-1,TGTGCCAGCAGAAGGGGGCTACTAGCTTTCTTT,CASRRGLLAFF
TRBV19,NA,NA,TRBJ2-6,TGTGCCAGTAGTAGCAAATCACAAAGTCGGGCCAACGTCCTGACTTTC,CASSSKSQSRANVLTF
TRBV21-1,NA,NA,TRBJ1-5,TGTGCCAGCAGCACCAGTCTGGGACAGGATAATCAGCCCCAGCATTTT,CASSTSLGQDNQPQHF
TRBV6-6,NA,NA,TRBJ1-5,TGTGCCAGCAGTTACGATAGCAATCAGCCCCAGCATTTT,CASSYDSNQPQHF
TRBV30,NA,few,TRBJ2-3,TGTGCCTGGAGTGTGGGCGGAAGGGTTGCTACGCAGTATTTT,CAWSVGGRVATQYF
TRBV14,TRBD2,NA,TRBJ2-5,TGTGCCAGCAGGGGGGGGCTAGCGGGTGAGACCCAGTACTTC,CASRGGLAGETQYF
TRBV13,NA,medium-sized,TRBJ1-1,TGTGCCAGCAGTCGACAGTCTATGAACACTGAAGCTTTCTTT,CASSRQSMNTEAFF
TRBV30,TRBD2,NA,TRBJ2-3,TGTGCCTGGAGCCTTACAGCGGGGGGCCGTCCGCAGTATTTT,CAWSLTAGGRPQYF
TRBV7-8,TRBD1,once,TRBJ2-5,TGTGCCAGCAGCCGAGGTCGGACAGGCCAAGAGACCCAGTACTTC,CASSRGRTGQETQYF
TRBV6-6,TRBD2,NA,TRBJ2-1,TGTGCCAGCAGTGACACGGGGGGGCCCTACAATGAGCAGTTCTTC,CASSDTGGPYNEQFF
TRBV19,NA,NA,TRBJ1-1,TGTGCCACCGCCCGATGGGGATTGAACACTGAAGCTTTCTTT,CATARWGLNTEAFF
TRBV7-7,TRBD1,NA,TRBJ1-3,TGTGCCAGCAGCGCCGGGACAGGGGGCTCTGGAAACACCATATATTTT,CASSAGTGGSGNTIYF
TRBV7-9,NA,few,TRBJ2-7,TGTGCCAGCAGCTTAGTCGGATACGAGCAGTACTTC,CASSLVGYEQYF
TRBV18,NA,NA,TRBJ2-6,TGTGCCAGCTCACCACTACAGAAGGGGGGCTCTGGGGCCAACGTCCTGACTTTC,CASSPLQKGGSGANVLTF
TRBV6-4,TRBD2,NA,TRBJ2-3,TGTGCCAGCAGTCTAACTAGCGGGGGGGTTCAAGATACGCAGTATTTT,CASSLTSGGVQDTQYF
TRBV5-1,NA,NA,TRBJ2-2,TGCGCCAGCAGCTTGGAGGGAAGCGCGAACACCGGGGAGCTGTTTTTT,CASSLEGSANTGELFF
TRBV6-5,NA,NA,TRBJ2-1,TGTGCCACGATGGCGGCAAATGAGCAGTTCTTC,CATMAANEQFF
TRBV4-2,NA,NA,TRBJ2-3,TGTGCCAGCAGCCAAGAAGGTACGCAGTATTTT,CASSQEGTQYF
TRBV11-3,NA,NA,TRBJ2-7,TGTGCCAGCAGCTTAGCCCGCGGGGCAGAGCAGTACTTC,CASSLARGAEQYF
TRBV6-1,TRBD1,NA,TRBJ2-1,TGTGCCAGCAGTGGGGGACAGGGAAAGGACAATGAGCAGTTCTTC,CASSGGQGKDNEQFF
TRBV10-1,TRBD1,few,TRBJ2-7,TGCGCCAGCAGGGTCCGGGACAGGGTTTCCTACGAGCAGTACTTC,CASRVRDRVSYEQYF
TRBV7-9,NA,once,TRBJ1-2,TGTGCCAGCAGCCCACGTGGGGGCCCCACTAACTATGGCTACACCTTC,CASSPRGGPTNYGYTF
TRBV10-1,NA,NA,TRBJ1-1,TGCGCCAGCAGGTCGGAACCTATGAACACTGAAGCTTTCTTT,CASRSEPMNTEAFF
TRBV2,TRBD1,few,TRBJ1-2,TGTGCCAGCAGCCCCGACAGGGTAGGTGGCTACACCTTC,CASSPDRVGGYTF
TRBV4-3,TRBD1,NA,TRBJ2-3,TGCGCCAGCAGCCAAGAAGCCGGGACAGGAGGCACAGATACGCAGTATTTT,CASSQEAGTGGTDTQYF
TRBV7-2,NA,NA,TRBJ2-1,TGTGCCAGCACCCAAGACTTCAATGAGCAGTTCTTC,CASTQDFNEQFF
TRBV9,NA,NA,TRBJ2-5,TGTGCCAGCAGCTCAGACGAGCTCCACCAAGAGACCCAGTACTTC,CASSSDELHQETQYF
TRBV4-1,NA,NA,TRBJ2-3,TGCGCCAGCAGCCAAGATGAATATACGCAGTATTTT,CASSQDEYTQYF